This section outlines one TCR beta chain sequence together with its context. The antigen it binds to is not known. The record has no base qualities; no much larger clone is one base away. At the junction V is shortened by 2 bases and J by 1 base, with 13 bases in between. According to the germline V gene, CDR1 reads MNHEY and CDR2 reads SVGEGT. Reading from cysteine to phenylalanine, the CDR3 counts 16 amino acids. Left in the record is the CDR3 DNA by itself, 48 bases read in frame from the first base. TCRbeta CDR3 regions were amplified from genomic DNA using the immunoSEQ Assay, a bias-controlled multiplex PCR. Turning to the authors' computational methods: The number of nucleated cells in each sample was estimated by amplification of reference gene primers within the assay. Sequence reads were collapsed and filtered to measure the absolute abundance of every unique TCRbeta CDR3 rearrangement. For each sample, productive Simpson clonality was calculated as the square root of Simpson's diversity index over productive rearrangements. TCRdb mirrors the immuneACCESS table, restricted to in-frame sequences. Some clones are absent from its copies; in checked studies, under half trace to an unresolved V gene, and the reason for the others is unknown. The V and J calls and clone size come from that table; D and trimming were worked out from the DNA. The sample table lists 200,000 to 300,000 clones, more than 75% of them with a count of one. Roughly 3% of the sample belongs to the ten largest clones.

These data are taken from a study of blood T cell repertoires in COVID-19 (TCRdb year 2020). General notes on the study: The collaborator samples originated in the United States, Italy and Spain and spanned the acute and convalescent phases of COVID-19. The prospective study material was composed of cDNA or gDNA derived from T cells, B-cell-depleted T cells, or PBMCs. Deeply sampled blood TCRbeta repertoires from subjects exposed to, actively infected with, or recovered from COVID-19 were included in the dataset. The repertoires were released in a freely available public database meant as a resource for research on the immune response to SARS-CoV-2. The samples were drawn from the first 160 participants of the ongoing ImmuneRACE study and from some 1,300 subjects provided by 6 global collaborators. The sample metadata nearly always contained a de-identified subject ID, COVID-19 status, age in years and sex. Where available, HLA class I and class II types were obtained from metadata supplied by the sample provider rather than from assay-based typing.

Samples from volunteer blood donors who had recovered from COVID-19 were contributed by a second Seattle source. Collaborating institutions collected whole blood in K2EDTA tubes following their own protocols. For TCRbeta analysis, collaborators shipped samples as frozen whole blood, isolated PBMCs, or DNA extracted from either of those sample types. What the work shows at the level of the full study, not this receptor alone: How much clinical and demographic metadata was included differed by source and by participant, and the metadata was provided uncurated.

This clonotype was obtained from a woman under 40 who had recovered from COVID-19. The chain is made from TRBV6-2 or TRBV6-3 and TRBJ2-3, and possibly TRBD1, on 6 matching bases. Material: peripheral blood. The CDR3 reads CASSYEGVSRTDTQYF. In nucleotide form, the sequence is TGTGCCAGCAGTTACGAGGGGGTTTCCCGCACAGATACGCAGTATTTT.